This TCR beta chain derives from a study of blood T cell repertoires in COVID-19. On the study more broadly: The United States, Italy and Spain were the sources of the acute and convalescent COVID-19 samples. T cells, B-cell-depleted T cells, or PBMCs provided the cDNA or gDNA that served as material.

Trimming removed 4 bases at V and 7 bases at J, with 20 bases between. Per germline, CDR1 MNHEY and CDR2 SMNVEV (reference sequence). The CDR3 runs to 16 residues. Original processing notes: Cell counts per sample came from amplifying reference gene primers. TCRdb's table, derived via immunoSEQ multiplex PCR, lists solely in-frame clones and lacks some. V and J calls and clone size are as listed in that table; D and trimming were resolved from the DNA. The repertoire holds 200,000 or so clones, with approximately 87% as singletons. V and J are TRBV27 and TRBJ2-1; perhaps TRBD1 as D (6 bases). The receptor was derived from a woman in her seventies with acute or convalescent COVID-19. Sequencing was done on a sample of peripheral blood. CDR3 loop: CASSSTGLLRENEQFF. CDR3 DNA: TGTGCCAGCAGTTCGACAGGACTTCTGAGAGAGAATGAGCAGTTCTTC.